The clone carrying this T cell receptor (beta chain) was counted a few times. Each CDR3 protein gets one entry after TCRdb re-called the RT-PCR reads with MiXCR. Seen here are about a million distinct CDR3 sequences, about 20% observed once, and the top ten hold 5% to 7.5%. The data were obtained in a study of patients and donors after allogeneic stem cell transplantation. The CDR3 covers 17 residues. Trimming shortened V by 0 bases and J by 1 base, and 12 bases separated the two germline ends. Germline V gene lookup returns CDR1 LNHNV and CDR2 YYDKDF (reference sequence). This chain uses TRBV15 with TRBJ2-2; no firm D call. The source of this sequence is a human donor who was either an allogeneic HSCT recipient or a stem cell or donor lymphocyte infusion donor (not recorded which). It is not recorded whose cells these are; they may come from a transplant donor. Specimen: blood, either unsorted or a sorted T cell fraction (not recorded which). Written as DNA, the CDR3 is TGTGCCACCAGCAGAGATCTCGTTCGGGTGAACACCGGGGAGCTGTTTTTT. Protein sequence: CATSRDLVRVNTGELFF.